A single T cell receptor beta chain is shown here with its context. Evenly divided among several immunoSEQ plates was the genomic DNA of each subset. The repertoire was sequenced with immunoSEQ multiplex PCR; TCRdb's copy has only in-frame clones and lacks some. There are some 2.3 million clones in the sample; approximately 95% occur only once, and approximately 0.4% lies in the top ten. Germline V gene data show CDR1 as SGDLS and CDR2 as YYNGEE. This CDR3 is 17 amino acids long. V lost 2 bases, J lost 0 bases, and 17 bases lay in between. This entry comes from a study of shared clonotypes between healthy human individuals.

The material sequenced was naive CD4+ T cells from PBMCs. Subset meaning: CD45RA+ positively selected. The origin of this receptor is a man aged 18-30 years in good health. Some clones in this sample may be carry-over from other donors' samples. The chain is built from TRBV9 and TRBJ2-5; D remains ambiguous. CDR3 in amino acids: CASSVRAGGQYQETQYF. Here the CDR3 DNA reads TGTGCCAGCAGCGTGAGAGCTGGCGGTCAGTACCAAGAGACCCAGTACTTC.